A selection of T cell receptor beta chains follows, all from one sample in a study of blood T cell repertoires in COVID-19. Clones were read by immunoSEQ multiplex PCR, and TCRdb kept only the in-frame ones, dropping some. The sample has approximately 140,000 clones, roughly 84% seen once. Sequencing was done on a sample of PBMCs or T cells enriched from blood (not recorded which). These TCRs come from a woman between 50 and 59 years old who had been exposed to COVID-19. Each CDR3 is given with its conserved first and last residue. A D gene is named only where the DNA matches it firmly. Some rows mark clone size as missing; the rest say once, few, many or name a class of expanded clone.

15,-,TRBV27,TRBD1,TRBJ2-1,TGTGCCAGCAGTCCCCGGGACAGGGCCTACAATGAGCAGTTCTTC,CASSPRDRAYNEQFF
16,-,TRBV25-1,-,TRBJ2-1,TGTGCCAGCAGTGAATTGGGGCAGAACCACTACAATGAGCAGTTCTTC,CASSELGQNHYNEQFF
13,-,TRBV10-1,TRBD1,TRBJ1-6,TGCGCCAGCAGTGTGACAGGGAATTCACCCCTCCACTTT,CASSVTGNSPLHF
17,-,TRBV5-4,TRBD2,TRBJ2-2,TGTGCCAGCAGCTTGGAATCGCGGGGGGCGACCACCGGGGAGCTGTTTTTT,CASSLESRGATTGELFF
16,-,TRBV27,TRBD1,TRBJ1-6,TGTGCCAGCAGTTTATGGGCAGGGGGCAATCCTTCACCCCTCCACTTT,CASSLWAGGNPSPLHF
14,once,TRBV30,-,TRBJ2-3,TGTGCCTGGGCGAGTCTAGTGCGGAAAGATACGCAGTATTTT,CAWASLVRKDTQYF
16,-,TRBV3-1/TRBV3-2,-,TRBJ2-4,TGTGCCAGCAGCCAGTGGTTGAGGGGGGCCAAAAACATTCAGTACTTC,CASSQWLRGAKNIQYF
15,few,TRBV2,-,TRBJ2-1,TGTGCCAGCAGTGGGGGACCTAGGGTGCGGGGAGCCCTTTTCTTC,CASSGGPRVRGALFF
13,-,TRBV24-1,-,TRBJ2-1,TGTGCCACCAGTGATCCACTATACAATGAGCAGTTCTTC,CATSDPLYNEQFF
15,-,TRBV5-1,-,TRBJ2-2,TGCGCCAGCAGCTTGTGGGGGGAGAACACCGGGGAGCTGTTTTTT,CASSLWGENTGELFF
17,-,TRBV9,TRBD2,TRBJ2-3,TGTGCCAGCAGCCCCCGGACTAGCGGGGGGGCCTCTGATACGCAGTATTTT,CASSPRTSGGASDTQYF
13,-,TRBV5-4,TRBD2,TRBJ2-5,TGTGCCAGCACCGGGGGGGGACTGGAGACCCAGTACTTC,CASTGGGLETQYF
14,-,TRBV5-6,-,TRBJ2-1,TGTGCCAGCAGCTTATTGGGGCTCAGGAATGAGCAGTTCTTC,CASSLLGLRNEQFF
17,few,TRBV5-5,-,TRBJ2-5,TGTGCCAGCAGCTCCGGTGGTTGGTGGCGGGACCAAGAGACCCAGTACTTC,CASSSGGWWRDQETQYF
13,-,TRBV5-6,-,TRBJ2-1,TGTGCCAGCAGCTTCGGCACTCAGGATGAGCAGTTCTTC,CASSFGTQDEQFF
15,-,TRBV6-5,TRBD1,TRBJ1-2,TGTGCCAGCACTCCTACTCGGGGGACAGGGTACGGCTACACCTTC,CASTPTRGTGYGYTF
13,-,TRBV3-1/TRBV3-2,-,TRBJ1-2,TGTGCCAGCAGTCTCACAGGTTTTTGGGGCTACACCTTC,CASSLTGFWGYTF
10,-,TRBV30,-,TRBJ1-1,TGTGCCTGCCCTAAAATTGAAGCTTTCTTT,CACPKIEAFF
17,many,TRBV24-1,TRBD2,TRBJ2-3,TGTGCCACCAGTGACCCTGGACTAGCGGGAGGTACAGATACGCAGTATTTT,CATSDPGLAGGTDTQYF
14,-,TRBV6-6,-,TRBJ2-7,TGTGCCAGCAGTTTGCCTAGCGTAACCGACGAGCAGTACTTC,CASSLPSVTDEQYF
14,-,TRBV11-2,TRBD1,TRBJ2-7,TGTGCCAGCAGCTTCTCCGGACAGGGCTACGAGCAGTACTTC,CASSFSGQGYEQYF
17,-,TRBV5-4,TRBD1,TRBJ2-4,TGTGCCAGCAGCCCTTCGGACAGGGGTAACCTCGTTAACATTCAGTACTTC,CASSPSDRGNLVNIQYF
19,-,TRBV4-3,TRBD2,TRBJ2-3,TGCGCCAGCAGCAAACAAGTGGGTATCAGCGGGAGAGTTTCAGATACGCAGTATTTT,CASSKQVGISGRVSDTQYF
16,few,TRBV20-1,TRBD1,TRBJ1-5,TGCAGTGCTAGTAGGACAGGGGTATCTGGCAATCAGCCCCAGCATTTT,CSASRTGVSGNQPQHF
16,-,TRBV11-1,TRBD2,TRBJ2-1,TGTGCCAGCAGCCCGGGGGGGGAGGGCTACTACAATGAGCAGTTCTTC,CASSPGGEGYYNEQFF
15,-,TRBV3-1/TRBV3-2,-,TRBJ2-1,TGTGCCAGCAGCCAAGATCGAGGGGGGGCTGATGAGCAGTTCTTC,CASSQDRGGADEQFF
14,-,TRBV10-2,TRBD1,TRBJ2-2,TGCGCCAGCAGCGCTACAGGGGGCACCGGGGAGCTGTTTTTT,CASSATGGTGELFF
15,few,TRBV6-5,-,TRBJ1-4,TGTGCCAGCAGTTACTCGAGAGGGGGTAATGAAAAACTGTTTTTT,CASSYSRGGNEKLFF
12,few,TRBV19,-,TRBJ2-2,TGTGCCAGTACGTGGAACACCGGGGAGCTGTTTTTT,CASTWNTGELFF
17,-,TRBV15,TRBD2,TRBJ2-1,TGTGCCACCAGCAGAGATGGAACGGGAGGGGGCTACAATGAGCAGTTCTTC,CATSRDGTGGGYNEQFF